Listed below are T cell receptor beta chains from one sample, sequenced in a study of control samples from healthy donors and cancer patients. Using immunoSEQ multiplex PCR, the repertoire was profiled, and TCRdb retains in-frame clones only, with some absent. The table lists 60,000 to 95,000 clones, about 80% of them singletons. Specimen: blood. The receptors derive from a man aged 45-65 years in good health. CDR3s include the opening cysteine and the closing phenylalanine or tryptophan. A D gene is named only where the DNA matches it firmly. Rows give clone size only sometimes, using once, few, many, or a class for an expanded clone.

clone size | D gene | J gene | V gene | CDR3 protein | CDR3 DNA
few | - | TRBJ2-2 | TRBV19 | CASNQPGSSGELFF | TGTGCCAGTAACCAACCGGGCAGTTCCGGGGAGCTGTTTTTT
- | TRBD2 | TRBJ2-1 | TRBV4-1 | CASSRLRLARTYNEQFF | TGCGCCAGCAGCCGATTACGACTAGCGCGGACCTACAATGAGCAGTTCTTC
- | - | TRBJ2-2 | TRBV7-9 | CASSQQGSTGELFF | TGTGCCAGCAGCCAACAGGGTAGCACCGGGGAGCTGTTTTTT
once | TRBD1 | TRBJ1-4 | TRBV9 | CASSVAFGQGVYEKLFF | TGTGCCAGCAGCGTAGCCTTCGGACAGGGAGTTTACGAAAAACTGTTTTTT
medium-sized | TRBD2 | TRBJ2-3 | TRBV7-9 | CASSPAGSGSVTDTQYF | TGTGCCAGCAGCCCGGCTGGTAGCGGGAGTGTCACAGATACGCAGTATTTT
- | - | TRBJ1-6 | TRBV5-1 | CASSLGQYSPLHF | TGCGCCAGCAGCTTGGGACAGTATTCACCCCTCCACTTT
- | TRBD2 | TRBJ2-3 | TRBV5-6 | CASSALANTDTQYF | TGTGCCAGCAGCGCACTAGCGAACACAGATACGCAGTATTTT
few | - | TRBJ1-5 | TRBV19 | CASRVTGRNQPQHF | TGTGCCAGTAGGGTCACAGGGAGGAATCAGCCCCAGCATTTT
- | TRBD2 | TRBJ2-5 | TRBV28 | CANSGRAEETQYF | TGTGCCAATAGCGGGAGGGCCGAAGAGACCCAGTACTTC
- | - | TRBJ2-2 | TRBV19 | CASSTTSSGELFF | TGTGCCAGTAGTACGACTAGTTCCGGGGAGCTGTTTTTT
once | - | TRBJ1-1 | TRBV12-3/TRBV12-4 | CASSLTGYTEAFF | TGTGCCAGCAGTTTAACAGGGTACACTGAAGCTTTCTTT
- | - | TRBJ1-4 | TRBV29-1 | CSVEGARSEKLFF | TGCAGCGTTGAAGGTGCGAGGAGTGAAAAACTGTTTTTT
- | - | TRBJ2-7 | TRBV3-1/TRBV3-2 | CASSQDGPYEQHF | TGTGCCAGCAGCCAAGATGGACCCTACGAGCAGCACTTC
- | - | TRBJ2-3 | TRBV28 | CASQDFLMPSTDTQYF | TGTGCCAGCCAGGACTTCCTAATGCCTAGCACAGATACGCAGTATTTT
- | - | TRBJ1-1 | TRBV30 | CAWSTDANTEAFF | TGTGCCTGGAGTACGGACGCGAACACTGAAGCTTTCTTT
- | - | TRBJ2-5 | TRBV15 | CATSRDGGGGETQYF | TGTGCCACCAGCAGAGATGGTGGGGGCGGAGAGACCCAGTACTTC
- | TRBD2 | TRBJ2-3 | TRBV9 | CASSAGTSVSTDTQYF | TGTGCCAGCAGCGCCGGGACTAGCGTGAGCACAGATACGCAGTATTTT
- | TRBD1 | TRBJ2-1 | TRBV11-2 | CASSSPMGSGTGTYNEQFF | TGTGCCAGCAGCTCTCCAATGGGGAGTGGGACAGGGACCTACAATGAGCAGTTCTTC
few | - | TRBJ2-2 | TRBV11-2 | CASSFNPGTGELFF | TGTGCCAGCAGCTTTAACCCGGGCACCGGGGAGCTGTTTTTT
once | TRBD2 | TRBJ2-7 | TRBV3-1/TRBV3-2 | CASSPGGGGFPYEQYF | TGTGCCAGCAGCCCGGGGGGTGGGGGGTTCCCCTACGAGCAGTACTTC
- | TRBD1 | TRBJ1-1 | TRBV4-3 | CASSQEAGGAYTEAFF | TGCGCCAGCAGCCAAGAGGCAGGGGGCGCGTACACTGAAGCTTTCTTT
few | - | TRBJ2-2 | TRBV4-3 | CASSLTLNPGPINTGELFF | TGCGCCAGCAGCCTAACACTCAATCCGGGACCGATCAACACCGGGGAGCTGTTTTTT
- | - | TRBJ1-6 | TRBV4-3 | CASSQTGENSPLHF | TGCGCCAGCAGCCAGACGGGAGAAAACTCACCCCTCCACTTT
- | - | TRBJ2-5 | TRBV6-1 | CASSDSRAQYF | TGTGCCAGCAGTGATAGCAGGGCCCAGTACTTC
- | - | TRBJ1-5 | TRBV19 | CASNPLELNQPQHF | TGTGCCAGTAACCCCCTAGAGCTAAATCAGCCCCAGCATTTT
- | TRBD1 | TRBJ1-3 | TRBV5-6 | CASSTRPDRANTIYF | TGTGCCAGCAGCACGAGACCCGACAGGGCGAACACCATATATTTT
- | - | TRBJ1-1 | TRBV11-3 | CASSLGAESTEAFF | TGTGCCAGCAGCTTAGGGGCGGAATCGACTGAAGCTTTCTTT
- | - | TRBJ1-5 | TRBV3-1/TRBV3-2 | CASSQGGQPQHF | TGTGCCAGCAGCCAAGGAGGACAGCCCCAGCATTTT